The TCR beta chain described here comes from a study of T cell repertoires in cytomegalovirus infection (dated by TCRdb to the late 2010s). The study in broad terms: The HLA type of each donor mattered for the analysis, because public TCR beta signatures pointed to carriage of CMV infection along with the matching HLA type. What the research found in general, with its limitations: The ex vivo response was dominated by HLA-C-restricted CMV-specific TCR beta clonotypes, which also provided the single most frequent clonotype in two of eight donors. In both this cohort and an independent cohort of under 450 donors, the cumulative frequency of public TCR beta family members distinguished carriers of CMV infection plus the relevant HLA type.

Sequencing used an Illumina HiSeq 1500. TCRdb cleaned the public reads at Q25 with fastp, built clones with MiXCR and kept in-frame beta chains. Rows are unified per CDR3 protein, each entry keeping the most common DNA and genes. In this sample the table shows 310,000 or so distinct CDR3 sequences, 9.6% of which occur a single time. Less than 3% of the sample is in the top ten clones. The table lists this clonotype with many counts. Its target antigen remains unknown. Per-base quality was not reported, and no clone a single base away is much larger than it. From its cysteine to its phenylalanine, the CDR3 spans 16 amino acids. Only CDR3 DNA remains: 48 bases, in frame from the first base. Unmatched junction bases come to 8, with V trimmed by 5 bases and J by 6 bases.

The sequence came from a human donor in good health (CMV status not recorded). Some clones in this sample may be carry-over from other donors' samples. The chain is encoded by TRBV12-3 or TRBV12-4 joined to TRBJ1-5; TRBD1 lines up with 12 middle nucleotides. Sequencing was performed on PBMCs. The CDR3 in this case is CASSPIGDRGPQPQHF. The DNA sequence is as follows: TGTGCCAGCAGTCCAATTGGGGACAGGGGGCCTCAGCCCCAGCATTTT.